This T cell receptor beta chain was documented in a study of cytomegalovirus exposure and HLA in healthy donors. Study-level results: The likely origin of a cluster of highly shared sequence variants was a sequencing artifact.

The study ran its PCR with 60 Vbeta and 13 Jbeta primers. Profiled with immunoSEQ multiplex PCR; TCRdb holds only in-frame clones, not every one. The data hold more than 100,000 clones, with roughly 8.8% observed a single time. The CDR3 has 14 amino acids. Looked up from germline, CDR1 is SGHDN and CDR2 is FVKESK. Trimming removed 5 bases from V and 1 base from J; junction bases left unmatched: 3. With regard to this clone: The antigen is unknown.

The sample comprised PBMCs. The sequence derives from a woman between 40 and 50 years old in good health and CMV-seropositive. The genes are TRBV14 and TRBJ1-1; 8 nucleotides match TRBD1. Written as DNA, the CDR3 is TGTGCCAGCAGCGGGGACAGGAAGAACACTGAAGCTTTCTTT. Residues: CASSGDRKNTEAFF.